The T cell receptor beta chain described here comes from a study of blood T cell repertoires in COVID-19. At the level of the study: The study drew acute and convalescent COVID-19 samples from the United States, Italy and Spain. Sources were T cells, B-cell-depleted T cells, or PBMCs; the material itself was cDNA or gDNA.

CDR1 and CDR2 from the germline V gene are SGHAT and FQNNGV. V lost 5 bases to trimming and J lost 2 bases, with 13 bases between them. This CDR3 spans 15 amino acids. Methods used by the authors: Amplifying reference gene primers gave estimates of nucleated cell counts. The protocol was immunoSEQ multiplex PCR, while the TCRdb copy is restricted to in-frame clones and leaves out a portion. D and trimming were read from the DNA, whereas the V and J calls and clone size are those reported in that table. The repertoire holds some 200,000 clones, with about 86% as singletons. V is TRBV11-2 and J is TRBJ2-1; no clear D gene. The specimen was peripheral blood. The sequence was obtained from a woman of 80 years or more in a cohort sampled during active or convalescent COVID-19. The CDR3 sequence: CASSPISGAYNEQFF. The CDR3 nucleotides are TGTGCCAGCAGCCCGATCTCAGGCGCCTACAATGAGCAGTTCTTC.